The 31 T cell receptor beta chains below all came from one sample that was sequenced in a study of T-cell reconstitution after alpha-beta-depleted transplantation in children. Researchers prepared the TCRbeta library using unique molecular identifiers, the study reports. One entry per CDR3 protein results from TCRdb running MiXCR on the PCR reads. This sample has about 510,000 distinct CDR3 sequences; more than 9.5% occur once, and the top ten carry 11% to 15%. The starting material was PBMCs, mostly from graft donor cells, obtained 180 days after TCRalphabeta/CD19-depleted stem cell transplant. The receptors were sampled from a female patient aged 2-15 years who had a stem cell transplant for aplastic anemia, so the T cells may come from the graft donor.

The genes are TRBV6-1 and TRBJ2-7, with D perhaps TRBD1 or TRBD2 (5 bases each). The CDR3 extends over 15 amino acids. The germline gives CDR1 MNHNS, CDR2 SASEGT. CDR3 sequence: CASRPSQVTTYEQYV. The CDR3 DNA reads as TGTGCTTCCCGACCCTCACAGGTGACTACCTACGAGCAGTACGTC.

The chain employs TRBV7-9 and TRBJ2-3; 13 nucleotides agree with TRBD2. V gave up 5 bases and J gave up 3 bases; unmatched junction bases: 5. Germline loops: CDR1 SEHNR, CDR2 FQNEAQ (reference sequence). The CDR3 length is 16 residues. The CDR3 DNA follows: TGTGCCAGCAGCATCGGACTAGCGGGAGCTACAGATACGCAGTATTTT. Its translation is CASSIGLAGATDTQYF.

This clonotype was counted only a few times. The chain joins TRBV7-8 to TRBJ1-4, with D unresolved. Trimming stripped 2 bases from V and 0 bases from J, with 4 bases between. This CDR3 has 14 amino acids. CDR1 and CDR2 (germline): SGHVS, FQNEAQ. The CDR3 is CASSLRATNEKLFF. As DNA, the CDR3 is TGTGCCAGCAGCTTACGAGCAACTAATGAAAAACTGTTTTTT. The whole variable domain, filled in from reference TRBV7-8 and TRBJ1-4, reads GAGVSQSPRYKVAKRGQDVALRCDPISGHVSLFWYQQALGQGPEFLTYFQNEAQLDKSGLPSDRFFAERPEGSVSTLKIQRTQQEDSAVYLCASSLRATNEKLFFGSGTQLSVL.

The V and J genes are TRBV27 and TRBJ2-7; D tentatively reads TRBD1 or TRBD2 (5 bases each). The CDR3 consists of 14 residues. Trimming pared 8 bases from V and 1 base from J, leaving 15 bases between. CDR1 MNHEY and CDR2 SMNVEV come from the germline V gene (reference sequence). CDR3 residues: CASRGVSRSYEQYF. In nucleotides, the CDR3 is TGTGCCAGCCGGGGCGTGAGCAGATCCTACGAGCAGTACTTC.

The chain links TRBV29-1 to TRBJ1-1, with TRBD1 matching over 11 bases. The CDR3 spans 15 residues. The germline CDR1 and CDR2 sequences are SQVTM and ANQGSEA. After removal of 3 bases from V and 7 bases from J, the junction contained 10 bases not matched to a gene. CDR3 in amino acids: CSVERDRGYTNEAFF. CDR3 sequence (DNA): TGCAGCGTTGAGAGGGACAGGGGGTACACTAATGAAGCTTTCTTT. Supplemented by reference TRBV29-1 and TRBJ1-1, the full variable domain reads SAVISQKPSRDICQRGTSLTIQCQVDSQVTMMFWYRQQPGQSLTLIATANQGSEATYESGFVIDKFPISRPNLTFSTLTVSNMSPEDSSIYLCSVERDRGYTNEAFFGQGTRLTVV.

This rearrangement joins TRBV10-3 to TRBJ2-7; D may be TRBD2 (6 bases). Trimming pared 4 bases from V and 1 base from J, leaving 14 bases between. Per the germline V gene, CDR1 is ENHRY and CDR2 is SYGVKD. This CDR3 has 15 residues. CDR3 sequence: CAISVTGRPSYEQYF. CDR3 bases: TGTGCCATCAGTGTAACTGGGAGGCCGTCCTACGAGCAGTACTTC.

As to this clonotype: Just one base apart from a much larger clone, this may be a read error. V and J are TRBV20-1 and TRBJ2-1; no clear D gene. This CDR3 spans 12 amino acids. The V end was cut by 0 bases, the J end by 5 bases, with 5 bases between. In germline, CDR1 is DFQATT, CDR2 SNEGSKA (reference sequence). CDR3 sequence: CSARDFDNEQFF. CDR3 DNA: TGCAGTGCTAGAGATTTCGACAATGAGCAGTTCTTC.

The chain links TRBV29-1 to TRBJ2-7; D remains unclear. The germline gives CDR1 SQVTM, CDR2 ANQGSEA. This CDR3 is 14 amino acids long. V dropped 5 bases and J dropped 3 bases, with 17 bases sitting between them. In DNA, the CDR3 is TGCAGCGTTACCCGCCGACGGAGCCGCTACGAGCAGTACTTC. Its translation: CSVTRRRSRYEQYF.

This clonotype has ten or more counts. V is TRBV20-1 and J is TRBJ2-7; D unresolved. There are 11 residues in the CDR3. Trimming removed 7 bases at V and 2 bases at J, with 9 bases between. Per the germline V gene, CDR1 is DFQATT and CDR2 is SNEGSKA (reference sequence). The CDR3 region is CSVDSPYEQYF. The CDR3 nucleotides read TGCAGTGTTGACTCCCCCTACGAGCAGTACTTC.

The sample holds a few counts of this clonotype. In nucleotides, the CDR3 is TGTGCCAGCAGTTTCCCGCAAACCTACAATGAGCAGTTCTTC. It yields the protein CASSFPQTYNEQFF. The chain joins TRBV12-3 or TRBV12-4 to TRBJ2-1; D is uncertain. V was trimmed by 3 bases and J by 2 bases, leaving 8 bases between them. This CDR3 has 14 amino acids.

CDR3 loop: CASSFRSRPTKNTGELFF. Written as DNA, the CDR3 is TGTGCCAGCAGCTTCCGATCTAGACCCACCAAGAACACCGGGGAGCTGTTTTTT. This rearrangement joins TRBV7-8 to TRBJ2-2; no clear D gene. Germline lookup yields CDR1 SGHVS and CDR2 FQNEAQ. The CDR3 has 18 amino acids. Trimming removed 3 bases at V and 1 base at J, with 18 bases between.

This clonotype was recorded a few times. The chain couples TRBV20-1 to TRBJ2-3, with 7 positions matching TRBD2. With 1 base clipped from V and 2 bases from J, the junction kept 12 bases outside the gene matches. Per the germline V gene, CDR1 is DFQATT and CDR2 is SNEGSKA (reference sequence). The CDR3 is 17 amino acids. DNA of the CDR3: TGCAGTGCTAGAGTTACGCGGGAGCATAGCTCCACAGATACGCAGTATTTT. Its protein is CSARVTREHSSTDTQYF.

This clonotype was observed at least ten times. J is TRBJ2-3 and V is TRBV24-1; 12 nucleotides line up with TRBD1. V lost 6 bases and J lost 4; bases outside the gene matches: 10. The germline V gene encodes CDR1 KGHDR and CDR2 SFDVKD. The CDR3 runs to 17 residues. The CDR3 protein is CATSPSWDRGRADTQYF. CDR3 coding DNA: TGTGCCACCAGTCCCTCTTGGGACAGGGGGCGTGCAGATACGCAGTATTTT.

CDR3 nucleotide sequence: TGTGCCAGCAGTACACGACTAGAACTTAACACAGATACGCAGTATTTT. This gives the protein CASSTRLELNTDTQYF. V and J are TRBV27 and TRBJ2-3; weak D call: TRBD2 (6 bases). This CDR3 has 16 residues. The V gene lost 5 bases and the J gene lost 2 bases, with 17 bases spanning the gap. Looked up from germline, CDR1 is MNHEY and CDR2 is SMNVEV (reference sequence).

The chain recombines TRBV5-1 with TRBJ2-1; 9 positions agree with TRBD1. CDR1 is SGHRS, CDR2 YFSETQ, per germline. V lost 4 bases to trimming and J lost 4 bases; unmatched junction nucleotides: 3. This CDR3 has 14 residues. The CDR3 reads CASSAGTGYNEQFF. The CDR3 bases are TGCGCCAGCAGCGCTGGGACAGGGTACAATGAGCAGTTCTTC.

Ten or more counts support this clonotype. The chain recombines TRBV5-1 with TRBJ1-1; D ambiguous. CDR1 and CDR2 from the germline V gene are SGHRS and YFSETQ. This CDR3 region has 13 residues. Between the trimmed V and J ends, which lost 1 base and 3 bases, there was a span of 7 bases. The DNA for the CDR3 is TGCGCCAGCAGCTTGACCCGAGACACTGAAGCTTTCTTT. This gives the protein CASSLTRDTEAFF.

This chain uses TRBV20-1 with TRBJ2-1, with D perhaps TRBD2 (6 bases). Germline values: CDR1 DFQATT, CDR2 SNEGSKA (reference sequence). Trimming removed 1 base from V and 0 bases from J, with 16 bases in between. The CDR3 contains 17 residues. The DNA of the CDR3 is TGCAGTGCTAGAGTCGTTCTAGCGCCAAGCTCCTACAATGAGCAGTTCTTC. Translating gives CSARVVLAPSSYNEQFF.

In its sample, this clonotype was seen many times. The CDR3 region is CASSSRQTQYF. The CDR3 coding sequence is TGTGCCAGCAGCTCCCGACAGACCCAGTACTTC. The chain carries TRBV5-5 and TRBJ2-5, with no clear D. Deletions cut 3 bases from V and 6 bases from J, with 6 bases between. The CDR3 contains 11 residues. The germline gives CDR1 SGHKS, CDR2 YYEKEE (reference sequence).

Many counts were recorded for this clonotype. The J gene is TRBJ1-1, the V gene TRBV7-2; no clear D gene. V dropped 1 base and J dropped 5 bases, with 14 bases sitting between them. In germline, CDR1 is SGHTA, CDR2 FQGNSA. This CDR3 is 15 amino acids long. In DNA, the CDR3 is TGTGCCAGCAGCTTAGTTGGGGAGTGTGTGACTGAAGCTTTCTTT. Protein: CASSLVGECVTEAFF.

In this sample, this clonotype turned up a few times. The chain joins TRBV4-3 to TRBJ2-7; D is unresolved. CDR1 LGHNA and CDR2 YSLEER come from the germline V gene. CDR3 size: 15 residues. The V and J ends lost 0 bases and 2 bases respectively, with 11 bases between them. Written as DNA, the CDR3 is TGCGCCAGCAGCCAAGAAGGGAATTCGGCCTACGAGCAGTACTTC. Residues: CASSQEGNSAYEQYF.

This clonotype has a handful of counts. CDR3: CAISEADTLYGYTF. The CDR3 coding sequence is TGTGCCATCAGTGAGGCCGACACGCTCTATGGCTACACCTTC. The chain links TRBV10-3 to TRBJ1-2; D remains unclear. The CDR3 extends over 14 amino acids. Germline loops: CDR1 ENHRY, CDR2 SYGVKD. Trimming pared 2 bases from V and 4 bases from J, leaving 11 bases between.

For the CDR3, the DNA is TGTGCCAGCAGCCAAGATGTCGTTTGGCGGCCTGAAGCTTTCTTT. Amino acid sequence: CASSQDVVWRPEAFF. V gene TRBV14 combines with J gene TRBJ1-1; D gene unclear. Germline loops: CDR1 SGHDN, CDR2 FVKESK. With 0 bases removed from V and 6 bases from J, the gap between germline ends came to 14 bases. CDR3 length equals 15 residues.

This clonotype came up many times. The V gene is TRBV6-1, the J gene TRBJ2-7; D uncertain. Germline-derived CDR1 and CDR2 are MNHNS and SASEGT. The CDR3 contains 11 residues. V lost 3 bases and J 6 bases, leaving 6 bases between the germline ends. CDR3 nucleotide sequence: TGTGCCAGCAGTGACCAGCGCGAGCAGTACTTC. Translation gives CASSDQREQYF.

The chain uses TRBV27 and TRBJ2-7; possibly TRBD1 or TRBD2 for D (5 bases each). This CDR3 region has 14 residues. V was pared by 5 bases and J by 4 bases, with 15 bases between. CDR1 is MNHEY and CDR2 is SMNVEV in the germline V gene (reference sequence). This chain's CDR3 is CASSPRDGPYEQYV. CDR3 nucleotides: TGTGCCAGCAGTCCCAGGGACGGACCGTACGAGCAGTACGTC.

This clonotype came up a few times. The gene calls are TRBV6-2 or TRBV6-3 and TRBJ2-7, with 7 bases that match TRBD2. The germline CDR1 and CDR2 sequences are MNHEY and SVGEGT. Trimming removed 2 bases from V and 2 bases from J; junction bases left unmatched: 12. This CDR3 contains 17 residues. The CDR3 here is CASSYPREGRSPYEQYF. CDR3 bases: TGTGCCAGCAGTTACCCAAGGGAGGGGCGATCTCCCTACGAGCAGTACTTC.

Only a few counts were recorded for this clonotype. The chain has TRBV29-1 and TRBJ2-1; 10 bases line up with TRBD2. Per the germline V gene, CDR1 is SQVTM and CDR2 is ANQGSEA. The CDR3 spans 15 residues. The J segment lost 6 bases and the V segment lost 4 bases, leaving 9 bases of the junction unmatched. This chain's CDR3 is CSVVALAGVGNEQFF. The CDR3 coding sequence is TGCAGCGTTGTAGCCCTAGCGGGGGTTGGCAATGAGCAGTTCTTC.

This clonotype was counted at least ten times. DNA for the CDR3: TGTGCCAGCAGTCTCACAGGGCCTCCGAATGAAAAACTGTTTTTT. Protein: CASSLTGPPNEKLFF. The rearrangement joins TRBV28 to TRBJ1-4, with a possible D match to TRBD1 (6 bases). Germline V CDR1 and CDR2: MDHEN, SYDVKM. This CDR3 is 15 amino acids long. Trimming stripped 5 bases from V and 5 bases from J, with 15 bases between.

This clonotype was picked up a small number of times. This chain joins TRBV20-1 and TRBJ2-1; 9 bases fit TRBD2. The CDR3 runs 15 residues. With V trimmed by 6 bases and J by 3 bases, 9 bases remained unmatched. CDR1 is DFQATT and CDR2 is SNEGSKA in the germline V gene (reference sequence). The DNA of the CDR3 is TGCAGTGCGCCGGACGCGGGAGGGCGCTACAATGAGCAGTTCTTC. This gives the protein CSAPDAGGRYNEQFF.

The table lists this clonotype with a few counts. The rearrangement links TRBV20-1 to TRBJ1-2; D remains ambiguous. V was trimmed by 8 bases and J by 1 base, leaving 14 bases between them. Germline values: CDR1 DFQATT, CDR2 SNEGSKA (reference sequence). The CDR3 is made up of 13 amino acids. CDR3 DNA: TGCAGTTCACGGACCGCCGATAACTATGGCTACACCTTC. Translated, it gives CSSRTADNYGYTF.

This clonotype was counted many times. The V gene is TRBV10-3, the J gene TRBJ2-2; D assignment may be TRBD1 or TRBD2 (5 bases each). The CDR3 contains 17 residues. The germline V gene has CDR1 ENHRY and CDR2 SYGVKD. Trimming left V 2 bases short and J 2 bases short, with 15 bases between. This CDR3 is CAISEPAGTANTGELFF. For the CDR3, the DNA is TGTGCCATCAGTGAGCCGGCCGGGACGGCTAACACCGGGGAGCTGTTTTTT.

This CDR3 reads CASSDRDYEQYV. The CDR3 DNA reads as TGTGCCAGCAGTGACAGGGACTACGAGCAGTACGTC. This rearrangement joins TRBV6-2 or TRBV6-3 to TRBJ2-7; 7 bases are a match to TRBD1. This CDR3 has 12 amino acids. V lost 5 bases and J lost 3; bases outside the gene matches: 1. Looked up from germline, CDR1 is MNHEY and CDR2 is SVGEGT.